These 5 T cell receptor beta chains were sequenced from one sample in a study of blood T cell repertoires in COVID-19. Sequencing was performed with immunoSEQ multiplex PCR; in TCRdb, only in-frame clones are kept and a portion is missing. The sample contains about 320,000 clones, roughly 90% of which appear only once. The sample comprised PBMCs or T cells enriched from blood (not recorded which). The receptors derive from a man in his 60s who had recovered from COVID-19.

The rearrangement uses TRBV6-6 and TRBJ1-1; no reliable D call. Germline V gene lookup returns CDR1 MNHNY and CDR2 SVGAGI (reference sequence). V shed 6 bases and J shed 1 base, with 12 bases lying between them. The CDR3 contains 14 residues. The CDR3 sequence is CASSRNLENTEAFF. CDR3 nucleotides: TGTGCCAGCAGCAGGAATTTGGAGAACACTGAAGCTTTCTTT.

The chain joins TRBV7-9 to TRBJ2-3; 10 bases match TRBD2. Germline CDR1 is SEHNR and CDR2 is FQNEAQ (reference sequence). V dropped 5 bases and J dropped 4; count of bases not matched to a gene: 6. CDR3 size: 15 residues. The DNA for the CDR3 is TGTGCCAGCAGCCACCCTAGCGGGGGCTCAGATACGCAGTATTTT. Protein: CASSHPSGGSDTQYF.

The rearrangement uses TRBV2 and TRBJ2-1; 8 nucleotides align to TRBD1. The CDR3 length is 15 residues. Trimming took 4 bases from V and 4 from J; bases not matched to a gene: 6. In germline, CDR1 is SNHLY, CDR2 FYNNEI. The CDR3 reads CASSADRGGYNEQFF. In DNA, the CDR3 is TGTGCCAGCAGTGCTGACAGGGGTGGGTACAATGAGCAGTTCTTC.

The chain has TRBV4-1 and TRBJ2-1, with 10 bases aligning to TRBD2. CDR1 and CDR2 (germline): MGHRA, YSYEKL. The junction had 10 bases not matched to a gene; V was cut back by 1 base and J by 4 bases. The CDR3 is made up of 18 amino acids. The CDR3 DNA is TGCGCCAGCAGCCAAGCCCTGCTAGCGGGAGTTGCGTACAATGAGCAGTTCTTC. Translation gives CASSQALLAGVAYNEQFF.

The chain employs TRBV5-1 and TRBJ2-2; maybe TRBD2 (6 bases). The CDR3 sequence is 15 residues long. The germline V gene has CDR1 SGHRS and CDR2 YFSETQ. The V gene lost 0 bases and the J gene lost 5 bases, with 11 bases spanning the gap. The CDR3 here is CASSLAEGGTGELFF. The CDR3 coding sequence is TGCGCCAGCAGCTTGGCGGAGGGAGGTACCGGGGAGCTGTTTTTT.